Given below is one T cell receptor (beta chain) in context. Its specificity is unknown. The data derive from a study of T cells expressing NK-cell markers. Study as a whole: Beta-chain profiling covered CD3+CD56+NKG2C+, CD3+CD56+NKG2C- and CD3+CD56-NKG2C+ sorted subsets.

Germline V gives CDR1 SGHRS, CDR2 YFSETQ. CDR3 size: 15 residues. Findings and limits, study-wide: For a handful of donors, these clonotypes were likewise the leading ones in the CD3+CD56-NKG2C+ fraction.

Following a re-call of the 5' RACE reads, TCRdb has one entry per CDR3 protein and lacks DNA. Its table lists about 460,000 distinct CDR3 sequences. The chain combines TRBV5-1 with TRBJ2-3; as DNA is missing, the TRBD2 call by TCRdb cannot be tested. The clonotype comes from a woman aged 50 to 60 in good health. Sequencing used blood T cells: a sorted CD56 or NKG2C T cell subset, CD4+ or CD8+ T cells, or bulk PBMC T cells (not recorded which). CDR3 sequence: CASSNWLAVTDTQYF. The complete variable domain, with remaining parts taken from reference TRBV5-1 and TRBJ2-3, reads KAGVTQTPRYLIKTRGQQVTLSCSPISGHRSVSWYQQTPGQGLQFLFEYFSETQRNKGNFPGRFSGRQFSNSRSEMNVSTLELGDSALYLCASSNWLAVTDTQYFGPGTRLTVL.